Below, one T cell receptor beta chain is given with its context. The antigen remains undetermined. A single base separates this from a much larger clone, so it may be a read error. Other DNA sequences of this sample code for an identical CDR3. TCRdb ran MiXCR on the PCR reads. The sample holds some 1,900 clones, approximately 10% seen once. The V gene's germline CDR1 is SGDLS and CDR2 YYNGEE. The CDR3 runs to 15 residues. These data are taken from a study of metastatic and nonmetastatic thyroid tumors. Study context: The comparison covered peripheral blood and tumor or nodule tissue in malignant and benign thyroid patients.

Patients had received no treatment of any kind before thyroid surgery. General study points: Malignant thyroid tumors reportedly exceeded benign nodules significantly in TCR beta diversity, with the difference appearing in blood and tumor.

The chain combines TRBV9 with TRBJ1-6; 7 bases align to TRBD1. The source of this sequence is a female donor with papillary thyroid cancer or a benign thyroid nodule (not recorded which). Some clones in this sample may be carry-over from other donors' samples. The sequenced sample consisted of tumor tissue. CDR3 region: CASSARDRYNSPLHF. CDR3 in DNA: TGCGCCAGCAGCGCCCGGGACAGATATAATTCGCCCCTCCACTTT.